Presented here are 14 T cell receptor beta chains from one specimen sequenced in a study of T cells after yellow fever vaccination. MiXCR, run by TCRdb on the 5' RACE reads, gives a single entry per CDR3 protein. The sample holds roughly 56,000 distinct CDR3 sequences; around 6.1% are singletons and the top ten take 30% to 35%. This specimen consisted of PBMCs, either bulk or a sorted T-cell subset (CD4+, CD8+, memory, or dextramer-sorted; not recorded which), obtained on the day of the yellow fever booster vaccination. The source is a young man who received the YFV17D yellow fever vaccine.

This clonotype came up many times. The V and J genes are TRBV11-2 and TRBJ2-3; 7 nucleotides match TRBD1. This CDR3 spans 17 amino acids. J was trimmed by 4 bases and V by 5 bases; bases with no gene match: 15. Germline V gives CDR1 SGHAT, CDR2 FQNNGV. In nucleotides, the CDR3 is TGTGCCAGCAGCCCAGACAGGGTTTCTAGAAGGCCAGATACGCAGTATTTT. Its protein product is CASSPDRVSRRPDTQYF. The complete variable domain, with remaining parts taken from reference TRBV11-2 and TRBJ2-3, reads EAGVAQSPRYKIIEKRQSVAFWCNPISGHATLYWYQQILGQGPKLLIQFQNNGVVDDSQLPKDRFSAERLKGVDSTLKIQPAKLEDSAVYLCASSPDRVSRRPDTQYFGPGTRLTVL.

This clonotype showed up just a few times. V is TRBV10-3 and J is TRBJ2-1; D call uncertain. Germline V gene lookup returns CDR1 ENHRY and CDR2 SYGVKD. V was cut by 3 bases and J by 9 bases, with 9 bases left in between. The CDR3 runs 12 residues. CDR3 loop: CAISDLVAEQFF. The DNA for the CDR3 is TGTGCCATCAGTGACTTAGTAGCTGAGCAGTTCTTC.

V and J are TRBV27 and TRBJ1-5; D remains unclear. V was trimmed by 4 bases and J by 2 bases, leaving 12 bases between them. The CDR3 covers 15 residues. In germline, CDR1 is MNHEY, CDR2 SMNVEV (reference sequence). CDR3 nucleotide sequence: TGTGCCAGCAGTTCGGATATGTGGGGCAATCAGCCCCAGCATTTT. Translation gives CASSSDMWGNQPQHF.

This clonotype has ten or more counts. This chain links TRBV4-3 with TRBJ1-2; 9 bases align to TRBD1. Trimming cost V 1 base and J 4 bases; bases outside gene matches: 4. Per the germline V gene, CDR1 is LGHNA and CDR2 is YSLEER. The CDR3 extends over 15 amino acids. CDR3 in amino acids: CASSQGGQGTYGYTF. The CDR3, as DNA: TGCGCCAGCAGCCAAGGGGGACAGGGAACCTATGGCTACACCTTC.

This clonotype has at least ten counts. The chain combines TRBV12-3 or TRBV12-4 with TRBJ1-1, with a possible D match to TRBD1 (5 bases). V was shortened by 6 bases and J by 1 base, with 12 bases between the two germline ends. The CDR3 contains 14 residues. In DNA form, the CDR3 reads TGTGCCAGCAGGCGGGACGGCCAGAACACTGAAGCTTTCTTT. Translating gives CASRRDGQNTEAFF.

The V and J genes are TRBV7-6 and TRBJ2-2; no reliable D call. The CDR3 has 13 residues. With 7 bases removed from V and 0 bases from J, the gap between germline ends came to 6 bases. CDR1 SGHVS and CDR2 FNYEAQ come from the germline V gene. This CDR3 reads CASMLANTGELFF. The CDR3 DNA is TGTGCCAGCATGCTAGCGAACACCGGGGAGCTGTTTTTT.

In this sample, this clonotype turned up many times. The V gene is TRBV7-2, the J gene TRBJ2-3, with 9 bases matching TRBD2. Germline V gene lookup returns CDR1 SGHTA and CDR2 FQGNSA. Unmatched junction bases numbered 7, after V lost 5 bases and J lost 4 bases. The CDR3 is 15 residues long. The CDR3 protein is CASSGSGGRPDTQYF. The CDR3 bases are TGTGCCAGCAGCGGTAGCGGGGGTAGGCCAGATACGCAGTATTTT.

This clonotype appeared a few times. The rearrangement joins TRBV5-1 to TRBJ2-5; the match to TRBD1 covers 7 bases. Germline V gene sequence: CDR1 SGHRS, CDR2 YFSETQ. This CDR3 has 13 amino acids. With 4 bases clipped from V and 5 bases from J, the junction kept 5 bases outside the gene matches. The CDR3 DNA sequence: TGCGCCAGCAGCCCGACAGGGTTGGAGACCCAGTACTTC. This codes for CASSPTGLETQYF.

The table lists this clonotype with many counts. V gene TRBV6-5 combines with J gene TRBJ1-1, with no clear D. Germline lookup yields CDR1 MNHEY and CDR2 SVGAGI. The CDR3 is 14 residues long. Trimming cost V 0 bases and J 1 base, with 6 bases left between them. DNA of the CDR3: TGTGCCAGCAGTTACTCGGCAGAGAACACTGAAGCTTTCTTT. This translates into CASSYSAENTEAFF.

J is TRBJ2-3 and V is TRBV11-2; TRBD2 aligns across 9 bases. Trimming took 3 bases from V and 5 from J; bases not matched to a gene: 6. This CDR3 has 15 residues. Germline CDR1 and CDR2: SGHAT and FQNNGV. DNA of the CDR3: TGTGCCAGCAGCTTTGCGGGGGGGGCTTTAGATACGCAGTATTTT. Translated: CASSFAGGALDTQYF.

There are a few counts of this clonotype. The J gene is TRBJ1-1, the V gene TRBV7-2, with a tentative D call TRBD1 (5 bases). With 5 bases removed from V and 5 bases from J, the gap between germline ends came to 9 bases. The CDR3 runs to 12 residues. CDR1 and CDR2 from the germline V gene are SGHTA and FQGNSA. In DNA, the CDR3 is TGTGCCAGCAGCCCCTGGGGGACTGAAGCTTTCTTT. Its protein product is CASSPWGTEAFF.

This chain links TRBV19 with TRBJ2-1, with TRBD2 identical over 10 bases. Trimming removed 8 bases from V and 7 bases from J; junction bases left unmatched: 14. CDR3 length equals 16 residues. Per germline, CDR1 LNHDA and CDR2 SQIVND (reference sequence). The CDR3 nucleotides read TGTGCCAGTTACAGTAAATTAGCGGGGGGTTCGAATGAGCAGTTCTTC. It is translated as CASYSKLAGGSNEQFF.

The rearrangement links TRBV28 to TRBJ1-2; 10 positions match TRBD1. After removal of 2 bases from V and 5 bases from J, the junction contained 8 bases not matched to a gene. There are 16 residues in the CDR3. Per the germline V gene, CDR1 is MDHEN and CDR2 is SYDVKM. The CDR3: CASSLPLTGGDYGYTF. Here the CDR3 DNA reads TGTGCCAGCAGTTTACCATTGACAGGGGGCGATTATGGCTACACCTTC.

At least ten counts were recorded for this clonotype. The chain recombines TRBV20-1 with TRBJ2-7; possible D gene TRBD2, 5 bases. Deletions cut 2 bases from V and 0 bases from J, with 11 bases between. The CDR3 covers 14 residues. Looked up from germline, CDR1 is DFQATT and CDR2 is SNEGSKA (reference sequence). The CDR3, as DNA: TGCAGTGCTAGATTAGGAGGTAGCTCCTACGAGCAGTACTTC. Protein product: CSARLGGSSYEQYF.